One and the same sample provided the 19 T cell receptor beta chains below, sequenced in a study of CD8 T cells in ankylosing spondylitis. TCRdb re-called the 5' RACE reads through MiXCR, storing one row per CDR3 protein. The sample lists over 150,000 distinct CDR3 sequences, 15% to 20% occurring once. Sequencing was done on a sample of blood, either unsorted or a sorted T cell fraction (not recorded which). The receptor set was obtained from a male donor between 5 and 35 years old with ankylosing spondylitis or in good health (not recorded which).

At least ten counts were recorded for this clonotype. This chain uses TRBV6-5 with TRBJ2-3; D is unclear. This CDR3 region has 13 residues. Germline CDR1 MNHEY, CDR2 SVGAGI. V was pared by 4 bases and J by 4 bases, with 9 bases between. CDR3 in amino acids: CASSSLGPDTQYF. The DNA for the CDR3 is TGTGCCAGCAGTTCGCTGGGTCCAGATACGCAGTATTTT.

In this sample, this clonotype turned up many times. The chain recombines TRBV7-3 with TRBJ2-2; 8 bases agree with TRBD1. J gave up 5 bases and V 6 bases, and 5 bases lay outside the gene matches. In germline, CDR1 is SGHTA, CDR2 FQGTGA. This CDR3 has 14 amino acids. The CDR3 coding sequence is TGTGCCAGCAGTCTGGACAGGGAAACCGGGGAGCTGTTTTTT. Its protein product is CASSLDRETGELFF.

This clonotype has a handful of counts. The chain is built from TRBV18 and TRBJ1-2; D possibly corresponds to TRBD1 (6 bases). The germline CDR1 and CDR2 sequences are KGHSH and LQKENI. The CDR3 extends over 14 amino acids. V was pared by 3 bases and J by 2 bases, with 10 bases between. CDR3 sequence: CASSPQGINYGYTF. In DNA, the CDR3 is TGTGCCAGCTCACCGCAGGGGATAAACTATGGCTACACCTTC.

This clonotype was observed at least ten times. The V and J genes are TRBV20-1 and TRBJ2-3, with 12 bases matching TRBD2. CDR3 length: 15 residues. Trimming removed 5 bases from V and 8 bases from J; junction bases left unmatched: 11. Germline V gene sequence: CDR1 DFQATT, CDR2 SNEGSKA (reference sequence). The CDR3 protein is CSAPGLAGTSGTQYF. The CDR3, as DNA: TGCAGTGCTCCCGGACTAGCGGGAACGTCGGGTACGCAGTATTTT.

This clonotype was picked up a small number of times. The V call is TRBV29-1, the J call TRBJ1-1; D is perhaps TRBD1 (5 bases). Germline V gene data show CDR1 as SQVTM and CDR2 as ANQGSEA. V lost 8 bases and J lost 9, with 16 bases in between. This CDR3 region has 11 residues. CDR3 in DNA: TGCAGCCCGCAACGGGAGGGGAAAGCTTTCTTT. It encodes CSPQREGKAFF.

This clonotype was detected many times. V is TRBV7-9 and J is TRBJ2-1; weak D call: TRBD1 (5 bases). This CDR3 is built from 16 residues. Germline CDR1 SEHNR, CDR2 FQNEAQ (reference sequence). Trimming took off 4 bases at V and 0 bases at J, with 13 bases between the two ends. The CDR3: CASSSSRESSYNEQFF. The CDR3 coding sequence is TGTGCCAGCAGCTCGTCCAGGGAAAGCTCCTACAATGAGCAGTTCTTC.

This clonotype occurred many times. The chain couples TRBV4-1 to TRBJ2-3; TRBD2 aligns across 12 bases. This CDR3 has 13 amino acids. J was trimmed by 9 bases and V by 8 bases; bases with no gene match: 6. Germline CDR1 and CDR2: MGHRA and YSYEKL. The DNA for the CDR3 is TGCGCCAGCGCAAGGACTAGCGGGGAGACGCAGTATTTT. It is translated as CASARTSGETQYF.

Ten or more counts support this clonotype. CDR3 in DNA: TGTGCCAGCAGCCAAGGGCCGGGACTAGCGGGGAGTCCCACCTACGAGCAGTACGTC. Translation gives CASSQGPGLAGSPTYEQYV. The rearrangement links TRBV3-1 to TRBJ2-7; TRBD2 aligns across 13 bases. V was clipped by 1 base and J by 2 bases; unmatched bases: 11. Germline CDR1 and CDR2: LGHDT and YNNKEL (reference sequence). This CDR3 has 19 amino acids.

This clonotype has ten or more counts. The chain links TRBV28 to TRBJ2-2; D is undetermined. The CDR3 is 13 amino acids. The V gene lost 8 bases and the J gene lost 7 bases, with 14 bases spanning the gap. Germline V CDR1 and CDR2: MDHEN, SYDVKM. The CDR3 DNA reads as TGTGCCAGCTCACGCAGGCAAGGCGGGGAGCTGTTTTTT. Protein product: CASSRRQGGELFF.

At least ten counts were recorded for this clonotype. CDR3 sequence reads: CASSLTSGTQPQHF. Written as DNA, the CDR3 is TGTGCCAGCAGTTTGACTTCAGGTACTCAGCCCCAGCATTTT. The chain uses TRBV12-3 or TRBV12-4 and TRBJ1-5; D is uncertain. Trimming took 3 bases from V and 6 from J, leaving 12 bases between them. The CDR3 spans 14 residues.

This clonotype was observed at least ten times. This CDR3 reads CASSLARYNEQFF. The CDR3 nucleotides are TGCGCCAGCAGCTTGGCCCGATACAATGAGCAGTTCTTC. This rearrangement joins TRBV5-1 to TRBJ2-1; D gene ambiguous. This CDR3 region has 13 residues. Germline V gene data show CDR1 as SGHRS and CDR2 as YFSETQ. Trimming removed 0 bases at V and 4 bases at J, with 5 bases between.

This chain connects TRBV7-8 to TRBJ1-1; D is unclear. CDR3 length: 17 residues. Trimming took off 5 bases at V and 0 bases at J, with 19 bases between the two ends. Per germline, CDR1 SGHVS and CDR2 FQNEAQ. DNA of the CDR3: TGTGCCAGCAGCCCAAGGGCCGGGTATGCGGTGAACACTGAAGCTTTCTTT. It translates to CASSPRAGYAVNTEAFF.

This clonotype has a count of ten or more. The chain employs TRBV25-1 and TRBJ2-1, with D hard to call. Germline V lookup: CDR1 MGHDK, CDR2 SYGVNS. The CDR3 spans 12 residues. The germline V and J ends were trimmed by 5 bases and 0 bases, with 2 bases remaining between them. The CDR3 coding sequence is TGTGCCAGCAGTATCTCCTACAATGAGCAGTTCTTC. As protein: CASSISYNEQFF.

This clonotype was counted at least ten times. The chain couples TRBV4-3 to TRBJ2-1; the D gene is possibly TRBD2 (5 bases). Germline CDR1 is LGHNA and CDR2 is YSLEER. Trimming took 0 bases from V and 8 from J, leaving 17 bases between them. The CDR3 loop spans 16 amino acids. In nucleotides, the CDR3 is TGCGCCAGCAGCCAAGATCATCTAGCATCATCATATGAGCAGTTCTTC. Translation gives CASSQDHLASSYEQFF.

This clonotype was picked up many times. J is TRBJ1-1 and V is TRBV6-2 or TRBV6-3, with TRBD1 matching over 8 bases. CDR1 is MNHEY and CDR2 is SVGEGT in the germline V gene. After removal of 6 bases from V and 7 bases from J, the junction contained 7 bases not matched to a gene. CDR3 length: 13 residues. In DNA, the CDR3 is TGTGCCAGCAGACCCTGGACAGGGTTTGAAGCTTTCTTT. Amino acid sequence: CASRPWTGFEAFF.

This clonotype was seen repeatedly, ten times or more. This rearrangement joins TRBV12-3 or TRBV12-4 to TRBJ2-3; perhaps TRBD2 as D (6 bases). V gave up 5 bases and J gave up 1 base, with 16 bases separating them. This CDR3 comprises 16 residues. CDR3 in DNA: TGTGCCAGCAGTGGACTACCTCGCTGGGGCACAGATACGCAGTATTTT. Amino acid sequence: CASSGLPRWGTDTQYF.

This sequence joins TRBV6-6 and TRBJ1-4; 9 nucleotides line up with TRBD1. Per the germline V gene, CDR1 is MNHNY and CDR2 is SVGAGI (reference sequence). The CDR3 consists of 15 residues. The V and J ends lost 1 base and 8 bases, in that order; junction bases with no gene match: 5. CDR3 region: CASSYLGQGAEKLFF. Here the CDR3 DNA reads TGTGCCAGCAGTTACTTGGGACAGGGAGCGGAAAAACTGTTTTTT.

In DNA, the CDR3 is TGTGCCATCAGAGGGACAGTCATGGACACCGGGGAGCTGTTTTTT. It codes for CAIRGTVMDTGELFF. V usage is TRBV10-3 and J usage is TRBJ2-2, with 7 bases that match TRBD1. CDR3 length: 15 residues. The trim removed 6 bases at V and 3 bases at J, leaving 7 bases unmatched. Germline CDR1 is ENHRY and CDR2 is SYGVKD.

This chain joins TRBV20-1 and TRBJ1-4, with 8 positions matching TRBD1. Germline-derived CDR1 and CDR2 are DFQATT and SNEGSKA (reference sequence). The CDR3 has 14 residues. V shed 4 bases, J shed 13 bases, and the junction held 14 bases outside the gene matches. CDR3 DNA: TGCAGTGCTACCTCGGACAGGGTTGACGTGGGACTGTTTTTT. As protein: CSATSDRVDVGLFF.